The clone carrying this T cell receptor beta chain was recorded a few times. Its antigen is as yet unknown. This sample is part of a study of metastatic and nonmetastatic thyroid tumors. Germline V gene data show CDR1 as MDHEN and CDR2 as SYDVKM. CDR3 length: 14 amino acids. V lost 3 bases and J lost 6, with 11 bases in between. TCRdb reanalyzed the PCR reads with MiXCR. Counted here are 15,000 to 20,000 clones, about 22% occurring once; the ten biggest clones make up about a fifth. The entire patient cohort was treatment-naive prior to thyroid surgery. Study observations and caveats: Relative to benign nodules, malignant thyroid tumors were reportedly characterized by significantly elevated TCR beta diversity in blood and tumor.

This TCR was recovered from a female donor with papillary thyroid cancer or a benign thyroid nodule (not recorded which). Some clones in this sample may be carry-over from other donors' samples. The chain employs TRBV28 and TRBJ2-2; no firm D call. The sample comprised adjacent normal tissue. CDR3 nucleotides: TGTGCCAGCAGTTTGGCCAGACCTCCCGGGGAGCTGTTTTTT. Residues: CASSLARPPGELFF.